This T cell receptor (beta chain) was recorded in a study of T cells in Graves' hyperthyroidism and ophthalmopathy. Study results and caveats: Blood also contained most expanded thyroid clonotypes above 0.001.

RNA transcripts provided the source from which TCR beta CDR3 regions were amplified. HTBI primers were the set used in a first-round RT-PCR of the TCR CDR3. TCRdb itself ran the multiplex PCR reads through MiXCR, one entry per CDR3 protein. The sample yields some 460,000 distinct CDR3 sequences, 15% to 18% seen once. The CDR3 is 18 residues long. V gave up 2 bases and J gave up 0 bases, with 17 bases separating them. Germline V gives CDR1 SGHRS, CDR2 YFSETQ. This clonotype has more than one count but fewer than ten. Its antigen is undetermined. Specimen: blood. V usage is TRBV5-1 and J usage is TRBJ2-2; TRBD2 might be the D (7 bases). This receptor was obtained from a woman aged 18-29 years with Graves' hyperthyroidism. The CDR3 nucleotides are TGCGCCAGCAGCTTAAGGACGGGGGGCTTCGCGAACACCGGGGAGCTGTTTTTT. As protein: CASSLRTGGFANTGELFF.